The sequence of this TCR beta chain was determined in a study of T cells in localized non-small cell lung cancer. Whole-study findings and limits: As only one tumor region underwent sequencing, heterogeneity remains possible.

Sequencing used immunoSEQ multiplex PCR; TCRdb keeps in-frame clones, though not all of them. Here the sample spans around 3,900 clones, roughly 25% being singletons. This clone was found a few times. The antigen is undetermined. V lost 2 bases to trimming and J lost 0 bases, with 16 bases between them. The CDR3 has 16 amino acids. The germline V gene encodes CDR1 SQVTM and CDR2 ANQGSEA. J is TRBJ1-1 and V is TRBV29-1; TRBD1 might be the D (6 bases). This receptor was obtained from a male donor at least 60 years old with stage I lung adenocarcinoma. The material was lung tumor tissue, obtained before any cancer treatment. The CDR3 DNA is TGCAGCGTTGAATGGGGGCGTACGGGCATGAACACTGAAGCTTTCTTT. Its translation: CSVEWGRTGMNTEAFF.